This TCR beta chain was retrieved from a study of blood T cell repertoires in COVID-19. This clone has a single count. This table comes from immunoSEQ multiplex PCR, and its TCRdb copy is limited to in-frame clones, with some not included. Of approximately 300,000 clones in the sample, 90% were seen once. The CDR3 loop spans 15 amino acids. Germline V gene lookup returns CDR1 LNHDA and CDR2 SQIVND (reference sequence). V lost 7 bases to trimming and J lost 3 bases, with 15 bases between them. This TCR derives from a woman in her 30s who had been exposed to COVID-19. V is TRBV19 and J is TRBJ2-2; weak D call: TRBD2 (7 bases). The sample was PBMCs or T cells enriched from blood (not recorded which). The CDR3 sequence: CASTEGGADTGELFF. CDR3 DNA: TGTGCCAGTACCGAAGGGGGGGCCGACACCGGGGAGCTGTTTTTT. Looking up the rest from reference TRBV19 and TRBJ2-2 gives the full variable domain: DGGITQSPKYLFRKEGQNVTLSCEQNLNHDAMYWYRQDPGQGLRLIYYSQIVNDFQKGDIAEGYSVSREKKESFPLTVTSAQKNPTAFYLCASTEGGADTGELFFGEGSRLTVL.